This T cell receptor beta chain originates from a study of blood T cells in healthy people across ages. The CDR3 extends over 12 amino acids. Germline CDR1 reads MNHEY; CDR2 reads SMNVEV (reference sequence). The V end lost 7 bases, the J end lost 2 bases, and 9 bases lay between the germline ends. A second PCR, run for roughly 7 to 11 cycles, used a sample-barcoded 5' primer plus a J-beta primer mix. Each CDR3 protein gets one entry after TCRdb re-called the 5' RACE reads with MiXCR. The table records roughly 730,000 distinct CDR3 sequences, roughly three fifths of them present only once. The specimen was blood. This TCR derives from a man aged 35 to 55 in good health. The chain has TRBV27 and TRBJ2-7, with no clear D. CDR3 protein: CASTAPTYEQYF. CDR3 in DNA: TGTGCCAGCACCGCCCCCACCTACGAGCAGTACTTC.